The sequence of this T cell receptor (beta chain) was determined in a study of yellow fever vaccine responses in identical twins. The CDR3 extends over 13 amino acids. Germline V gives CDR1 SGHVT, CDR2 SQSDAQ. With 3 bases removed from V and 15 bases from J, the gap between germline ends came to 18 bases. TCRdb called the RT-PCR reads again in MiXCR, with one record for every CDR3 protein. The data hold under 4,000 distinct CDR3 sequences, with about 83% observed a single time. Sequenced material: T cells from blood (PBMCs), unsorted or a sorted subset (not recorded which), taken before or after yellow fever vaccination (not recorded which). The chain is built from TRBV7-4 and TRBJ2-1, with a weak D call TRBD2 (6 bases). This clonotype originated in a woman aged 18-29 years who received the yellow fever vaccine. CDR3 loop: CASSFYAGTGSFF. CDR3 DNA: TGTGCCAGCAGCTTTTACGCAGGGACTGGATCGTTCTTC.